One and the same sample provided the 7 T cell receptor beta chains below, sequenced in a study of technical replicates of blood from a few donors. Produced via immunoSEQ multiplex PCR; TCRdb's table is partial and in-frame only. Altogether approximately 74,000 clones are present, 88% being singletons, with the ten largest covering 4% to 5%. Sequencing was carried out using PBMCs. Receptors originate from a human donor in good health. Some clones in this sample may be carry-over from other donors' samples.

CDR3 sequence reads: CASSLAGGADTQYF. CDR3 coding DNA: TGCGCCAGCAGCTTGGCAGGGGGCGCAGATACGCAGTATTTT. The V and J genes are TRBV5-1 and TRBJ2-3, with 8 nucleotides matching TRBD1. The CDR3 totals 14 residues. V was clipped by 0 bases and J by 4 bases; unmatched bases: 1. The germline CDR1 and CDR2 sequences are SGHRS and YFSETQ.

The gene calls are TRBV7-6 and TRBJ2-7; D may be TRBD1 (5 bases). Trimming took 5 bases from V and 2 from J, leaving 16 bases between them. CDR1 and CDR2 from the germline V gene are SGHVS and FNYEAQ. This CDR3 comprises 15 residues. The CDR3 DNA is TGTGCCAGCAGCCTAGGACAACGAGCTACCTACGAGCAGTACTTC. Its translation: CASSLGQRATYEQYF.

The V gene is TRBV18, the J gene TRBJ1-2; 7 bases map to TRBD1. V shed 6 bases, J shed 1 base, and the junction held 2 bases outside the gene matches. The CDR3 has 13 amino acids. Germline CDR1 and CDR2: KGHSH and LQKENI. CDR3 sequence reads: CASSDRVNYGYTF. The DNA for the CDR3 is TGTGCCAGCTCTGACAGGGTTAACTATGGCTACACCTTC.

The chain couples TRBV11-2 to TRBJ1-3; possibly TRBD1 for D (6 bases). The CDR3 sequence is 14 residues long. V dropped 1 base and J dropped 2 bases, with 6 bases sitting between them. Germline V gene lookup returns CDR1 SGHAT and CDR2 FQNNGV. CDR3 coding DNA: TGTGCCAGCAGCTTAGCAGGGGCTGGAAACACCATATATTTT. Amino acid sequence: CASSLAGAGNTIYF.

J is TRBJ2-1 and V is TRBV15, with 11 bases lining up with TRBD2. The CDR3 is 17 amino acids. The germline V gene has CDR1 LNHNV and CDR2 YYDKDF (reference sequence). The J segment lost 8 bases and the V segment lost 3 bases, leaving 12 bases of the junction unmatched. Here the CDR3 reads CATSREKLAGVEDEQFF. Here the CDR3 DNA reads TGTGCCACCAGCAGGGAAAAACTAGCGGGAGTCGAAGATGAGCAGTTCTTC.

The chain combines TRBV10-3 with TRBJ2-3, with TRBD2 identical over 9 bases. The V and J ends lost 7 bases and 0 bases, in that order; junction bases with no gene match: 2. The CDR3 length is 14 residues. Germline-derived CDR1 and CDR2 are ENHRY and SYGVKD. CDR3 amino acids: CAIMTSGSTDTQYF. CDR3 bases: TGTGCCATCATGACTAGCGGAAGCACAGATACGCAGTATTTT.

The V call is TRBV7-2, the J call TRBJ1-2, with 7 nucleotides matching TRBD1. Germline lookup yields CDR1 SGHTA and CDR2 FQGNSA. The ends lost 5 bases at V and 8 bases at J; junction bases unmatched: 8. The CDR3 runs to 13 residues. CDR3 sequence: CASSQPHRGGYTF. The CDR3, as DNA: TGTGCCAGCAGCCAACCCCACAGGGGAGGCTACACCTTC.